This is a list of T cell receptor beta chains from one sample in a study of T-cell reconstitution after alpha-beta-depleted transplantation in children. From the PCR reads, TCRdb called clonotypes with MiXCR, one entry per CDR3 protein. The sample has about 340,000 distinct CDR3 sequences, about 14% seen once. The sequencing here drew on PBMCs, taken from the stem cell graft. The source is a human donor who donated a stem cell graft to a child with Fanconi anemia. Each CDR3 is given with its conserved first and last residue. Fields, in order: D gene, clone size, J gene, V gene, CDR3 DNA, CDR3 protein. A D gene is named only where the DNA matches it firmly. Rows give clone size only sometimes, using once, few, many, or a class for an expanded clone.

TRBD1 . TRBJ1-5 TRBV27 TGTGCCAGCGGATCAGGGGGCCTTCAGCCCCAGCATTTT CASGSGGLQPQHF
. few TRBJ1-4 TRBV15 TGTGCCACCAGCAGAGATAGGAGCGTAATCGGTGAACTGTTTTTT CATSRDRSVIGELFF
. . TRBJ1-5 TRBV28 TGTGCCAGCAGATCCATGGCAGGGCCCCTCGGGTATCAGCCCCAGCATTTT CASRSMAGPLGYQPQHF
. few TRBJ2-5 TRBV20-1 TGCAGTGCTAGAGATCCGGGGGGCTCCCAAGAGACCCAGTACTTC CSARDPGGSQETQYF
. . TRBJ2-1 TRBV12-3/TRBV12-4 TGTGCCAGCAGTTTGGGCAGGGCTAATTACAATGAGCAGTTCTTC CASSLGRANYNEQFF
. many TRBJ2-3 TRBV18 TGTGCCAGCTCACCATCGAGGGGAGATACGCAGTATTTT CASSPSRGDTQYF
. many TRBJ1-1 TRBV7-2 TGTGCCAGCAGCTTTCGTCTCGGAGGGAACACTGAAGCTTTCTTT CASSFRLGGNTEAFF
TRBD1 many TRBJ1-4 TRBV5-1 TGCGCCAGCAGCTTCGAACAGGGGAGAGAAAAACTGTTTTTT CASSFEQGREKLFF
. many TRBJ1-2 TRBV20-1 TGCAGTGCTGGCAACTATGGCTACACCTTC CSAGNYGYTF
. few TRBJ2-3 TRBV6-6 TGTGCCAGCAGAGGGGGCACAGATACGCAGTATTTT CASRGGTDTQYF
TRBD1 few TRBJ1-5 TRBV30 TGTGCCTGGTCGACAGGGGCCGGTCAGCCCCAGCATTTT CAWSTGAGQPQHF
TRBD1 . TRBJ1-5 TRBV6-1 TGTGCCAGCAGGGCCGGGACAGGGGTGTGGCAGCCCCAGCATTTT CASRAGTGVWQPQHF
. many TRBJ2-1 TRBV5-5 TGTGCCAGCAGCCGCAACAACAATGAGCAGTTCTTC CASSRNNNEQFF
TRBD2 many TRBJ2-1 TRBV10-1 TGCGCCAGCAGTGAGGGACTAGCGGGGGGGCGGCAGTTCTTC CASSEGLAGGRQFF
. few TRBJ1-5 TRBV20-1 TGCAGTGCTAGAGAGGGGACCAATCAGCCCCAGCATTTT CSAREGTNQPQHF
. many TRBJ2-7 TRBV5-1 TGCGCCAGCAGCACTGCCGGGAACAGGGCTCACTACGAGCAGTACTTC CASSTAGNRAHYEQYF
. few TRBJ2-7 TRBV7-2 TGTGCCAGCAGCTCAACTAACTACGAGCAGTACTTC CASSSTNYEQYF
TRBD1 . TRBJ2-1 TRBV5-1 TGCGCCAGCAGCCCACAGGGGGCCTCCTACAATGAGCAGTTCTTC CASSPQGASYNEQFF
. . TRBJ2-2 TRBV28 TGTGCCACCCTTGGGGACTTTTACACCGGGGAGCTGTTTTTT CATLGDFYTGELFF
. . TRBJ1-1 TRBV12-3/TRBV12-4 TGTGCCAGCAGCCGGGCCACACGGGACACTGAAGCTTTCTTT CASSRATRDTEAFF
. few TRBJ2-3 TRBV15 TGTGCCACCAGCAGAGATAAGGGACGAAGGAGCACAGATACGCAGTATTTT CATSRDKGRRSTDTQYF
TRBD1 . TRBJ2-4 TRBV19 TGTGCCAGTAGTACTCAGGCAGGGGGATCCAAAAACATTCAGTACTTC CASSTQAGGSKNIQYF
. . TRBJ2-5 TRBV5-1 TGCGCCAGCAGCCAGACAGGGGAGGGAGAGACCCAGTACTTC CASSQTGEGETQYF
. few TRBJ1-2 TRBV4-2 TGTGCCAGCAGCCGAAGACAGATGGGGATCTATAACTATGGCTACACCTTC CASSRRQMGIYNYGYTF
TRBD2 many TRBJ2-7 TRBV4-3 TGCGCCAGCAGCCAAGATGGGGGGGATTTCTACGAGCAGTACTTC CASSQDGGDFYEQYF
. many TRBJ1-1 TRBV7-9 TGTGCCAGCAGCAACCTTGTGGGGACAAGGCGGGTGAACACTGAAGCTTTCTTT CASSNLVGTRRVNTEAFF
. many TRBJ1-1 TRBV25-1 TGTGCCAGCAGTACGGTAGGGGACACTGAAGCTTTCTTT CASSTVGDTEAFF
. few TRBJ1-1 TRBV2 TGTGCCAGCGGGCGGGGGCGGAACACTGAAGCTTTCTTT CASGRGRNTEAFF
. . TRBJ2-1 TRBV11-2 TGTGCCAGTCACCAGGGACCGAGCTCCTACAATGAGCAGTTCTTC CASHQGPSSYNEQFF
. few TRBJ1-3 TRBV5-1 TGCGCCAGCAGCTTGGAAACTCCTGGAAACACCATATATTTT CASSLETPGNTIYF
TRBD1 . TRBJ2-7 TRBV7-8 TGTGCCAGCAGCTTACAGGGGGCATCCTACGAGCAGTACTTC CASSLQGASYEQYF
. few TRBJ2-1 TRBV12-3/TRBV12-4 TGTGCCAGCAGTTTATTAGCAGGGAGGGGGTCGAATGAGCAGTTCTTC CASSLLAGRGSNEQFF
TRBD1 many TRBJ2-7 TRBV10-3 TGTGCCATCAGTGAGAAGAGGGGGCAGGACGAGCAGTACTTC CAISEKRGQDEQYF
TRBD1 few TRBJ2-1 TRBV2 TGTGCCAGGGGCAGGGGACAGGGACACAATGAGCAGTTCTTC CARGRGQGHNEQFF
TRBD2 once TRBJ2-5 TRBV20-1 TGCAGTCTAGCGGGGGGATCCCGGCCGACCCAGTACTTC CSLAGGSRPTQYF
TRBD1 . TRBJ1-5 TRBV12-3/TRBV12-4 TGTGCCAGCAACTGGGACAGGGGTCAGCCCCAGCATTTT CASNWDRGQPQHF
TRBD2 many TRBJ2-1 TRBV10-3 TGTGCCACCCAAGCGGGGGCGACCTACAATGAGCAGTTCTTC CATQAGATYNEQFF